These 10 T cell receptor beta chains came from one sample sequenced in a study of metastatic and nonmetastatic thyroid tumors. TCRdb reassembled clones from the PCR reads with MiXCR. The sample holds about 35,000 clones, 25% to 35% seen once. Until they underwent thyroid surgery, no patient had received any treatment. Source material: blood. The receptors were gathered from a female donor with papillary thyroid cancer or a benign thyroid nodule (not recorded which). Some clones in this sample may be carry-over from other donors' samples.

The chain uses TRBV28 and TRBJ2-6; 10 bases align to TRBD2. Trimming took 5 bases from V and 2 from J; bases not matched to a gene: 9. This CDR3 is 18 amino acids long. CDR1 is MDHEN, CDR2 SYDVKM, per germline. CDR3 nucleotide sequence: TGTGCCAGCAGTAGATGGACTAGCGGTGAGGCTGGGGCCAACGTCCTGACTTTC. Amino acids: CASSRWTSGEAGANVLTF.

This clone was observed many times. This chain connects TRBV10-3 to TRBJ2-1; 7 bases agree with TRBD1. This CDR3 is 12 amino acids long. The V and J ends lost 11 bases and 8 bases, in that order; junction bases with no gene match: 9. Per germline, CDR1 ENHRY and CDR2 SYGVKD. The chain's CDR3 is CASWTGLDEQFF. The CDR3 nucleotides read TGTGCCTCCTGGACAGGCCTCGATGAGCAGTTCTTC.

In DNA, the CDR3 is TGTGCCAGCAGTCAGGGCCTGGACAGGCGAACCTACAATGAGCAGTTCTTC. Amino acid sequence: CASSQGLDRRTYNEQFF. The rearrangement uses TRBV28 and TRBJ2-1, with 7 nucleotides matching TRBD1. Germline CDR1 reads MDHEN; CDR2 reads SYDVKM. CDR3 size: 17 residues. Trimming cost V 5 bases and J 2 bases; bases outside gene matches: 12.

At least ten counts were recorded for this clone. The junction differs from germline at one of its ends, possibly a read error. The chain couples TRBV4-2 to TRBJ2-3; unclear D gene. CDR1 and CDR2 (germline): LGHNA, YNFKEQ. The CDR3 loop spans 14 amino acids. The CDR3 DNA sequence: TGTGCCAGCAGCCAAGCTGCCATCAGCGATATGCAGTATTTT. Translation: CASSQAAISDMQYF.

This clone is categorized as medium-sized. The J gene is TRBJ2-7, the V gene TRBV20-1; tentatively, D is TRBD2 (6 bases). Trimming left V 6 bases short and J 0 bases short, with 18 bases between. The CDR3 length is 15 residues. The germline V gene encodes CDR1 DFQATT and CDR2 SNEGSKA (reference sequence). Here the CDR3 DNA reads TGCAGTGCACCCCCACGGGGGATGACCTCCTACGAGCAGTACTTC. This sequence encodes CSAPPRGMTSYEQYF.

In the case of this clone: At the DNA level, this CDR3 is encoded by other sequences in the same sample as well. V gene TRBV2 combines with J gene TRBJ2-2, with a possible D match to TRBD1 (6 bases). The CDR3 extends over 15 amino acids. The V end was cut by 2 bases, the J end by 8 bases, with 15 bases between. Germline assignment: CDR1 SNHLY and CDR2 FYNNEI. CDR3 amino acids: CASSETGQPPGELFF. In DNA, the CDR3 is TGTGCCAGCAGTGAAACCGGACAGCCCCCAGGGGAGCTGTTTTTT.

A note on this clone: One junction end does not reproduce the germline sequence, and a read error may be involved. The chain employs TRBV12-5 and TRBJ1-5; 11 nucleotides agree with TRBD1. CDR3 length: 17 amino acids. The V gene's germline CDR1 is LGHNT and CDR2 FRNRAP. The CDR3 loop reads CASVLGPGQGGNHPQHF. Written as DNA, the CDR3 is TGTGCTAGTGTTTTGGGCCCGGGACAGGGGGGCAATCATCCCCAGCATTTT.

On this clone: Given a much more abundant clone one base away, this may be a read error. V is TRBV20-1 and J is TRBJ2-2, with D possibly matching TRBD1 (5 bases). The germline V gene encodes CDR1 DFQATT and CDR2 SNEGSKA (reference sequence). The CDR3 extends over 15 amino acids. The CDR3 reads CSARVGAANTWELFF. As DNA, the CDR3 is TGCAGTGCTCGGGTTGGGGCAGCGAACACCTGGGAGCTGTTTTTT.

This clone was seen repeatedly, ten times or more. This chain uses TRBV5-8 with TRBJ1-1; D gene unclear. The germline V gene has CDR1 SGHTS and CDR2 YDEGEE. V lost 1 base and J lost 8, with 12 bases in between. The CDR3 is 13 amino acids. The CDR3 spells CASSLFFGVEAFF. The CDR3 nucleotides are TGTGCCAGCAGCTTGTTTTTTGGGGTCGAAGCTTTCTTT.

On this clone: Germline and junction disagree at one end, which may indicate a read error. V is TRBV7-9 and J is TRBJ1-2, with D unresolved. Per germline, CDR1 SEHNR and CDR2 FQNEAQ (reference sequence). The CDR3 has 13 amino acids. Written as DNA, the CDR3 is TGTGCCTGCAGCTTCGGGGTTAACTATGGCTACACCTTC. Amino acid sequence: CACSFGVNYGYTF.